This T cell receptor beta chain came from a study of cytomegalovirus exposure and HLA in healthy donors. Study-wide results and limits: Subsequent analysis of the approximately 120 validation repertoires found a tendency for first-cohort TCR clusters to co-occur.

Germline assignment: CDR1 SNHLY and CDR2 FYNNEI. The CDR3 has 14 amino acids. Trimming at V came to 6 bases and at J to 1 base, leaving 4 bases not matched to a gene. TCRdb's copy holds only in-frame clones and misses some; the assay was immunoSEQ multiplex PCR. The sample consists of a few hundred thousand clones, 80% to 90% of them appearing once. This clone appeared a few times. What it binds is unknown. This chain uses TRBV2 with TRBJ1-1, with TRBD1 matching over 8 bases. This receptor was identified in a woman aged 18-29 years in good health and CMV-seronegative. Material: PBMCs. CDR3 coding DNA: TGTGCCAGCAGGAGGACAGGGCCGAACACTGAAGCTTTCTTT. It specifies CASRRTGPNTEAFF.